The 23 T cell receptor beta chains below all came from one sample that was sequenced in a study of blood T cell repertoires in COVID-19. The table came from immunoSEQ multiplex PCR; TCRdb's copy has only in-frame clones and leaves some out. The data contain about 34,000 clones, less than 95% of them seen just once; the ten biggest clones take up around 20%. Sample: peripheral blood. Source of these receptors: a man at least 80 years old with acute or convalescent COVID-19.

The genes are TRBV9 and TRBJ1-2; no firm D call. Germline values: CDR1 SGDLS, CDR2 YYNGEE. Deletions cut 4 bases from V and 3 bases from J, with 10 bases between. The CDR3 consists of 13 residues. CDR3 protein: CASSTPSDYGYTF. The CDR3 DNA reads as TGTGCCAGCAGCACTCCCTCGGACTATGGCTACACCTTC.

CDR3 protein: CASSSSSPPGKLFF. The CDR3 bases are TGTGCCAGCAGTTCGTCCAGCCCCCCGGGGAAACTGTTTTTT. The rearrangement links TRBV28 to TRBJ1-4; D uncertain. This CDR3 comprises 14 residues. Germline assignment: CDR1 MDHEN and CDR2 SYDVKM. Between the trimmed V and J ends, which lost 4 bases and 11 bases, there was a span of 17 bases.

V is TRBV7-2 and J is TRBJ2-7; the D gene is possibly TRBD2 (6 bases). V lost 9 bases and J 2 bases, leaving 11 bases between the germline ends. The CDR3 is 12 amino acids. The germline V gene has CDR1 SGHTA and CDR2 FQGNSA. This chain's CDR3 is CASSRLAYEQYF. CDR3 sequence (DNA): TGTGCCAGTAGCCGACTAGCCTACGAGCAGTACTTC.

The rearrangement links TRBV7-2 to TRBJ2-3, with 8 bases aligning to TRBD2. The CDR3 contains 16 residues. Germline trimming cut 2 bases from V and 4 bases from J; bases unmatched to any gene: 8. From germline, CDR1 is SGHTA and CDR2 FQGNSA. CDR3 nucleotide sequence: TGTGCCAGCAGCTTAAACGGGGGGGCTCTATCAGATACGCAGTATTTT. It translates to CASSLNGGALSDTQYF. Complete variable domain (other parts from reference TRBV7-2 and TRBJ2-3): GAGVSQSPSNKVTEKGKDVELRCDPISGHTALYWYRQSLGQGLEFLIYFQGNSAPDKSGLPSDRFSAERTGGSVSTLTIQRTQQEDSAVYLCASSLNGGALSDTQYFGPGTRLTVL.

CDR3 sequence reads: CASSPGANEKLFF. CDR3 nucleotide sequence: TGTGCCAGCAGCCCAGGGGCTAATGAAAAACTGTTTTTT. This chain joins TRBV7-2 and TRBJ1-4, with D perhaps matching TRBD1 (6 bases). Trimming removed 5 bases at V and 3 bases at J, with 7 bases between. The length of the CDR3 is 13 residues. Per germline, CDR1 SGHTA and CDR2 FQGNSA. Together with reference TRBV7-2 and TRBJ1-4, the CDR3 gives the full variable domain: GAGVSQSPSNKVTEKGKDVELRCDPISGHTALYWYRQSLGQGLEFLIYFQGNSAPDKSGLPSDRFSAERTGGSVSTLTIQRTQQEDSAVYLCASSPGANEKLFFGSGTQLSVL.

The V gene is TRBV7-3, the J gene TRBJ2-5; 8 bases agree with TRBD2. The germline CDR1 and CDR2 sequences are SGHTA and FQGTGA. V dropped 4 bases and J dropped 0; count of bases not matched to a gene: 16. The CDR3 is 19 residues long. CDR3 region: CASSSIPHILAENQETQYF. CDR3 nucleotides: TGTGCCAGCAGCTCCATTCCCCACATACTAGCGGAGAACCAAGAGACCCAGTACTTC.

A single count supports this clone. V gene TRBV24-1 combines with J gene TRBJ1-2; weak D call: TRBD1 (5 bases). Trimming removed 3 bases at V and 8 bases at J, with 12 bases between. The length of the CDR3 is 13 residues. Germline loops: CDR1 KGHDR, CDR2 SFDVKD. CDR3 DNA: TGTGCCACCAGTGATCCCTCAGGGCTGGGCTACACCTTC. Translated: CATSDPSGLGYTF.

The rearrangement joins TRBV7-2 to TRBJ2-7, with D possibly TRBD2 on 6 matching bases. The V gene's germline CDR1 is SGHTA and CDR2 FQGNSA. This CDR3 has 16 residues. Trimming left V 1 base short and J 1 base short, with 14 bases between. In DNA form, the CDR3 reads TGTGCCAGCAGCTTAGATTCCGGGACTTTATCCTACGAGCAGTACTTC. It codes for CASSLDSGTLSYEQYF. The full variable domain, its missing parts supplied by reference TRBV7-2 and TRBJ2-7, is GAGVSQSPSNKVTEKGKDVELRCDPISGHTALYWYRQSLGQGLEFLIYFQGNSAPDKSGLPSDRFSAERTGGSVSTLTIQRTQQEDSAVYLCASSLDSGTLSYEQYFGPGTRLTVT.

In its sample, this clone was seen a few times. This rearrangement joins TRBV27 to TRBJ2-7; D may be TRBD1 (6 bases). The CDR3 is 16 residues long. The germline CDR1 and CDR2 sequences are MNHEY and SMNVEV (reference sequence). Trimming took 5 bases from V and 0 from J, leaving 17 bases between them. The CDR3 here is CASSPPRTGISYEQYF. CDR3 bases: TGTGCCAGCAGTCCCCCCCGAACAGGGATCTCCTACGAGCAGTACTTC.

J is TRBJ2-6 and V is TRBV9; 10 positions match TRBD1. Germline trimming cut 4 bases from V and 0 bases from J; bases unmatched to any gene: 7. This CDR3 has 18 residues. Germline V CDR1 and CDR2: SGDLS, YYNGEE. The CDR3 sequence: CASSPRDRGLSGANVLTF. As DNA, the CDR3 is TGTGCCAGCAGCCCCCGGGACAGGGGACTCTCTGGGGCCAACGTCCTGACTTTC.

CDR3 in DNA: TGTGCCAGTAGTACGGCCGTGCGGGAGACCCAGTACTTC. Translated, it gives CASSTAVRETQYF. The chain couples TRBV19 to TRBJ2-5; unclear D gene. Per germline, CDR1 LNHDA and CDR2 SQIVND (reference sequence). The V end was cut by 4 bases, the J end by 5 bases, with 11 bases between. The CDR3 has 13 residues.

The V gene is TRBV18, the J gene TRBJ1-3; tentative D call: TRBD1 (5 bases). Looked up from germline, CDR1 is KGHSH and CDR2 is LQKENI. This CDR3 has 15 amino acids. V lost 3 bases and J 0 bases, leaving 9 bases between the germline ends. This CDR3 is CASSPRQGSGNTIYF. The CDR3 DNA is TGTGCCAGCTCACCCAGGCAGGGCTCTGGAAACACCATATATTTT.

The chain carries TRBV19 and TRBJ1-6, with 10 positions matching TRBD1. The CDR3 has 18 amino acids. The ends lost 6 bases at V and 7 bases at J; junction bases unmatched: 15. CDR1 and CDR2 (germline): LNHDA, SQIVND (reference sequence). The chain's CDR3 is CASSSSGTGVSRNSPLHF. DNA for the CDR3: TGTGCCAGTAGCAGCTCCGGGACAGGGGTGTCTAGGAATTCACCCCTCCACTTT.

V and J are TRBV5-6 and TRBJ2-3; 8 nucleotides line up with TRBD1. The CDR3 has 13 residues. Germline values: CDR1 SGHDT, CDR2 YYEEEE. With 4 bases clipped from V and 6 bases from J, the junction kept 4 bases outside the gene matches. This chain's CDR3 is CASSPTGADTQYF. In DNA form, the CDR3 reads TGTGCCAGCAGCCCGACAGGGGCGGATACGCAGTATTTT.

The chain combines TRBV5-1 with TRBJ1-5; 7 nucleotides agree with TRBD1. The junction had 4 bases not matched to a gene; V was cut back by 0 bases and J by 4 bases. This CDR3 region has 15 residues. Germline CDR1 reads SGHRS; CDR2 reads YFSETQ. Here the CDR3 reads CASSLEGQKNQPQHF. In nucleotides, the CDR3 is TGCGCCAGCAGCTTGGAGGGACAGAAAAATCAGCCCCAGCATTTT. The full variable domain, its missing parts supplied by reference TRBV5-1 and TRBJ1-5, is KAGVTQTPRYLIKTRGQQVTLSCSPISGHRSVSWYQQTPGQGLQFLFEYFSETQRNKGNFPGRFSGRQFSNSRSEMNVSTLELGDSALYLCASSLEGQKNQPQHFGDGTRLSIL.

This sequence joins TRBV18 and TRBJ1-5; the D is unclear. The CDR3 totals 16 residues. CDR1 KGHSH and CDR2 LQKENI come from the germline V gene. Deletions cut 0 bases from V and 6 bases from J, with 15 bases between. The CDR3 here is CASSPPGSGLGQPQHF. The CDR3 DNA is TGTGCCAGCTCACCACCAGGGTCAGGACTCGGTCAGCCCCAGCATTTT.

The CDR3 region has the DNA TGTGCCAGCAGTAAGCTAGACAGGGCACCTGGAAACACCATATATTTT. Its translation: CASSKLDRAPGNTIYF. The chain is built from TRBV6-2 or TRBV6-3 and TRBJ1-3; 7 nucleotides match TRBD1. After removal of 5 bases from V and 2 bases from J, the junction contained 9 bases not matched to a gene. Germline V gene lookup returns CDR1 MNHEY and CDR2 SVGEGT. CDR3 size: 16 residues.

The J gene is TRBJ2-7, the V gene TRBV19; 7 bases agree with TRBD2. The CDR3 is 14 residues long. CDR1 is LNHDA and CDR2 is SQIVND in the germline V gene (reference sequence). V shed 3 bases and J 8 bases; nucleotides not matched to a gene: 10. DNA for the CDR3: TGTGCCAGTAGTATCGGAGCGGGACGCCTCCAGCAGTACTTC. Its protein product is CASSIGAGRLQQYF.

The CDR3 sequence is CASSLQGDSTNEKLFF. The CDR3 DNA follows: TGTGCCAGCAGCTTGCAAGGGGACTCAACTAATGAAAAACTGTTTTTT. This chain connects TRBV5-8 to TRBJ1-4; D perhaps matches TRBD1 (5 bases). V lost 1 base, J lost 0 bases, and 10 bases lay in between. This CDR3 contains 16 residues. Germline V gives CDR1 SGHTS, CDR2 YDEGEE.

V and J are TRBV5-1 and TRBJ2-6; D is possibly TRBD1 (7 bases). Per germline, CDR1 SGHRS and CDR2 YFSETQ. The length of the CDR3 is 20 residues. V gave up 0 bases and J gave up 0 bases, with 19 bases separating them. The CDR3 nucleotides read TGCGCCAGCAGCTTGGGGGACTGGGGACAGTTTAACTCTGGGGCCAACGTCCTGACTTTC. Its translation: CASSLGDWGQFNSGANVLTF.

The chain employs TRBV4-2 and TRBJ1-3; possibly TRBD1 for D (6 bases). CDR1 LGHNA and CDR2 YNFKEQ come from the germline V gene. V lost 1 base, J lost 0 bases, and 10 bases lay in between. The CDR3 runs 16 residues. CDR3 nucleotide sequence: TGTGCCAGCAGCCAAGCTGACAGGACCTCTGGAAACACCATATATTTT. Translating gives CASSQADRTSGNTIYF.

This sequence joins TRBV18 and TRBJ2-3, with TRBD2 identical over 11 bases. Germline V gene data show CDR1 as KGHSH and CDR2 as LQKENI. With 4 bases clipped from V and 4 bases from J, the junction kept 4 bases outside the gene matches. This CDR3 contains 15 residues. The CDR3 DNA reads as TGTGCCAGCTCACTTAGCGGGGGGGCCGCAGATACGCAGTATTTT. Encoded protein: CASSLSGGAADTQYF.

V usage is TRBV30 and J usage is TRBJ2-6, with TRBD1 identical over 7 bases. The CDR3 consists of 15 residues. Germline V lookup: CDR1 GTSNPN, CDR2 SVGIG (reference sequence). With V trimmed by 3 bases and J by 3 bases, 5 bases remained unmatched. CDR3 protein: CAWSPGGGGANVLTF. In nucleotides, the CDR3 is TGTGCCTGGAGCCCAGGGGGTGGTGGGGCCAACGTCCTGACTTTC.